This entry lists 4 T cell receptor beta chains sequenced from one sample in a study of T cell responses to AZD1222 COVID-19 vaccine. Repertoires were generated with immunoSEQ multiplex PCR, while TCRdb's copy carries only in-frame clones and drops some. The sample records about 100,000 clones, about nine tenths being singletons. The starting material was peripheral blood, obtained on day 0 of AZD1222 vaccination. These receptors all come from an adult in good health.

The genes are TRBV6-1 and TRBJ1-1, with D possibly being TRBD1 (6 bases). Germline CDR1 MNHNS, CDR2 SASEGT. The V end lost 2 bases, the J end lost 0 bases, and 16 bases lay between the germline ends. This CDR3 region has 17 residues. The CDR3 protein is CASSERGQGPLNTEAFF. CDR3 DNA sequence: TGTGCCAGCAGTGAACGGGGGCAAGGGCCACTGAACACTGAAGCTTTCTTT.

The rearrangement links TRBV18 to TRBJ2-7; TRBD1 matches at 7 bases. The CDR3 consists of 13 residues. From germline, CDR1 is KGHSH and CDR2 LQKENI. V lost 4 bases to trimming and J lost 6 bases; unmatched junction nucleotides: 6. The DNA of the CDR3 is TGTGCCAGCTCACGGATGACAGGGCCCGAGCAGTACTTC. Amino acid sequence: CASSRMTGPEQYF.

CDR3 DNA: TGTGCCAGCTCACCGAAAGTAAAAGACAATGAGCAGTTCTTC. Protein product: CASSPKVKDNEQFF. The rearrangement links TRBV18 to TRBJ2-1; the D is unclear. This CDR3 spans 14 amino acids. Germline V gene data show CDR1 as KGHSH and CDR2 as LQKENI. The V gene lost 3 bases and the J gene lost 5 bases, with 11 bases spanning the gap.

The chain employs TRBV9 and TRBJ1-2, with a tentative D call TRBD1 (5 bases). Per germline, CDR1 SGDLS and CDR2 YYNGEE. This CDR3 spans 15 amino acids. The ends were cut back, 4 bases at V and 0 bases at J, with 13 bases in the middle. The CDR3: CASSPGAYTNYGYTF. Written as DNA, the CDR3 is TGTGCCAGCAGCCCCGGGGCCTACACTAACTATGGCTACACCTTC.